This T cell receptor beta chain comes out of a study of blood T cell repertoires in COVID-19. The CDR3 has 13 residues. CDR1 and CDR2 from the germline V gene are KGHSH and LQKENI. The V end was cut by 4 bases, the J end by 1 base, with 7 bases between. Profiled with immunoSEQ multiplex PCR; TCRdb holds only in-frame clones, not every one. The sample consists of a few hundred thousand clones, around 89% of them appearing once. Worth noting for this clone: This sample also contains other DNA sequences that code for the same CDR3.

This TCR was sampled from a man aged 25-40 years with acute or convalescent COVID-19. The source material was peripheral blood. The rearrangement uses TRBV18 and TRBJ1-1; D is undetermined. CDR3 region: CASSLGENTEAFF. The CDR3 nucleotides are TGTGCCAGCTCACTCGGGGAGAACACTGAAGCTTTCTTT.